This T cell receptor beta chain was profiled in a study of T-cell memory formation after mild COVID-19. Study results and caveats: Balance between CD4 and CD8 was seen in clones contracting day 15 to 85, and a CD4+ lean was seen in later expanders. Some responding clones appeared in pre-infection memory, suggesting cross-reactive memory joined.

The 5'RACE method, run with constant-segment primers, produced TCR alpha and TCR beta cDNA libraries (carrying sample barcodes and UMIs). Via MiXCR, TCRdb re-called the 5' RACE reads, giving one row per CDR3 protein. The sample includes fewer than 350,000 distinct CDR3 sequences, 13% to 15% of them seen just once. This clonotype was recorded many times. What it binds is not known. The sample comprised PBMCs or a T cell subset sorted from them (not recorded which). The sequence came from a young man who had mild COVID-19 (a few samples of this study predate the infection). Cell type and time point are not known.

CDR3 DNA: TGTGCCAGCAGCTTAGGACTAGCGAGGGAGACCCAGTACTTC. Translating gives CASSLGLARETQYF. The chain joins TRBV7-2 to TRBJ2-5; 8 bases line up with TRBD2. This CDR3 spans 14 amino acids. V lost 1 base and J lost 5; bases outside the gene matches: 3. Germline loops: CDR1 SGHTA, CDR2 FQGNSA.